These 18 T cell receptor beta chains came from one sample sequenced in a study of T cell changes during pregnancy in multiple sclerosis (dated by TCRdb to the late 2010s). Library prep was done by the immunoSEQ multiplex PCR assay. TCRdb took over this immuneACCESS table, retaining in-frame rearrangements with V and J assigned. Such tables are incomplete; in checked studies, under half of the missing clones stem from an unresolved V gene, and the remainder is unexplained. The table for this sample lists under 80,000 clones; 75% to 95% of them were counted only once. The ten largest make up 0.45% to 0.6% of the sample. The material sequenced was CD4+ T cells from peripheral blood mononuclear cells, taken in the second trimester of pregnancy. The receptor set was obtained from a female donor with multiple sclerosis, enrolled in a pregnancy study.

The chain combines TRBV19 with TRBJ2-7, with TRBD1 matching 7 bases. The CDR3 runs 17 residues. Germline V gene lookup returns CDR1 LNHDA and CDR2 SQIVND (reference sequence). Trimming at V came to 5 bases and at J to 3 bases, leaving 16 bases not matched to a gene. As DNA, the CDR3 is TGTGCCAGTAGTTCGAACCGGGACAGAGGACGAGGCTACGAGCAGTACTTC. As protein: CASSSNRDRGRGYEQYF.

The chain recombines TRBV30 with TRBJ2-1; D possibly corresponds to TRBD2 (5 bases). The CDR3 runs to 15 residues. The V and J ends lost 4 bases and 3 bases respectively, with 16 bases between them. In germline, CDR1 is GTSNPN, CDR2 SVGIG (reference sequence). The CDR3 nucleotides are TGTGCCTGGAATCGCGTGGGAGAACGCTACAATGAGCAGTTCTTC. Translated, it gives CAWNRVGERYNEQFF. The whole variable domain, filled in from reference TRBV30 and TRBJ2-1, reads SQTIHQWPATLVQPVGSPLSLECTVEGTSNPNLYWYRQAAGRGLQLLFYSVGIGQISSEVPQNLSASRPQDRQFILSSKKLLLSDSGFYLCAWNRVGERYNEQFFGPGTRLTVL.

V usage is TRBV2 and J usage is TRBJ2-7; 8 bases are shared with TRBD2. Germline lookup yields CDR1 SNHLY and CDR2 FYNNEI. This CDR3 is 17 amino acids long. Losses at the gene ends were 1 base for V and 2 bases for J; bases not matched to a gene: 10. The CDR3 spells CASSEVGLTSVPYEQYF. CDR3 nucleotide sequence: TGTGCCAGCAGTGAAGTCGGGTTGACTAGCGTGCCCTACGAGCAGTACTTC.

The CDR3 DNA follows: TGTGCCAGCAGCTTAGACATCTACCAAGAGACCCAGTACTTC. Its protein is CASSLDIYQETQYF. V and J are TRBV7-2 and TRBJ2-5; D call uncertain. CDR1 and CDR2 (germline): SGHTA, FQGNSA. Deletions cut 1 base from V and 0 bases from J, with 6 bases between. The CDR3 has 14 residues.

The chain is built from TRBV7-8 and TRBJ1-6, with 7 bases lining up with TRBD1. This CDR3 is built from 13 residues. Trimming removed 5 bases from V and 10 bases from J; junction bases left unmatched: 5. In germline, CDR1 is SGHVS, CDR2 FQNEAQ. CDR3 in DNA: TGTGCCAGCAGCGACAGGGCTAAGTCACCCCTCCACTTT. Protein: CASSDRAKSPLHF.

V gene TRBV4-2 combines with J gene TRBJ1-1; D not certain. CDR3 length: 15 residues. Germline V gene data show CDR1 as LGHNA and CDR2 as YNFKEQ. V was cut by 1 base and J by 5 bases, with 14 bases left in between. The DNA of the CDR3 is TGTGCCAGCAGCCAAGGGGCTCACGATAGGACTGAAGCTTTCTTT. Translating gives CASSQGAHDRTEAFF.

The rearrangement uses TRBV2 and TRBJ1-2, with 8 bases lining up with TRBD1. CDR3 length: 16 amino acids. The trim removed 5 bases at V and 7 bases at J, leaving 15 bases unmatched. Per the germline V gene, CDR1 is SNHLY and CDR2 is FYNNEI. The CDR3 region is CASSSSPRQGKRGYTF. In DNA, the CDR3 is TGTGCCAGCAGTTCCTCCCCTCGACAGGGGAAACGTGGCTACACCTTC.

The chain recombines TRBV19 with TRBJ1-1; 9 nucleotides line up with TRBD1. Germline CDR1 reads LNHDA; CDR2 reads SQIVND (reference sequence). V gave up 2 bases and J gave up 3 bases; unmatched junction bases: 7. CDR3 length: 16 residues. DNA of the CDR3: TGTGCCAGTAGTATAACCCTTGGACAGGGGTACACTGAAGCTTTCTTT. The encoded protein is CASSITLGQGYTEAFF.

The rearrangement joins TRBV18 to TRBJ1-6; possibly TRBD1 for D (5 bases). The V gene's germline CDR1 is KGHSH and CDR2 LQKENI. The V end was cut by 3 bases, the J end by 7 bases, with 13 bases between. The CDR3 has 15 residues. DNA of the CDR3: TGTGCCAGCTCACCTCACGGGGGGGGAAATTCACCCCTCCACTTT. This sequence encodes CASSPHGGGNSPLHF.

The rearrangement uses TRBV18 and TRBJ2-7, with 9 bases that match TRBD1. Germline assignment: CDR1 KGHSH and CDR2 LQKENI. V gave up 6 bases and J gave up 7 bases; unmatched junction bases: 10. The CDR3 extends over 14 amino acids. CDR3 sequence: CASSSGQGIYEQYF. Here the CDR3 DNA reads TGTGCCAGCTCCTCGGGACAGGGCATTTATGAGCAGTACTTC.

This clone was detected once. At one end, the junction sequence differs from germline, possibly due to a read error. The CDR3 DNA reads as TGTGCCTCTGGACAGGTCCTGTGGGGCCCGGGGGATTTT. This sequence encodes CASGQVLWGPGDF. The V call is TRBV19, the J call TRBJ1-5; TRBD1 aligns across 7 bases. Germline CDR1 reads LNHDA; CDR2 reads SQIVND (reference sequence). The CDR3 covers 13 residues. Variable domain in full (rest from reference TRBV19 and TRBJ1-5): DGGITQSPKYLFRKEGQNVTLSCEQNLNHDAMYWYRQDPGQGLRLIYYSQIVNDFQKGDIAEGYSVSREKKESFPLTVTSAQKNPTAFYLCASGQVLWGPGDFGDGTRLSIL.

The chain combines TRBV29-1 with TRBJ1-2; D possibly corresponds to TRBD1 (5 bases). Trimming cost V 1 base and J 8 bases, with 14 bases left between them. The CDR3 is 13 amino acids. Looked up from germline, CDR1 is SQVTM and CDR2 is ANQGSEA. CDR3: CSVEVQGGGGYTF. The CDR3 DNA follows: TGCAGCGTTGAAGTCCAGGGAGGAGGAGGCTACACCTTC.

This chain links TRBV7-3 with TRBJ2-5; unclear D gene. This CDR3 has 14 amino acids. V lost 2 bases and J lost 2, with 9 bases in between. Germline V gene data show CDR1 as SGHTA and CDR2 as FQGTGA. CDR3 coding DNA: TGTGCCAGCAGCTTAGTTGGCGGACAAGAGACCCAGTACTTC. Protein: CASSLVGGQETQYF.

V is TRBV2 and J is TRBJ2-3, with D tentatively TRBD2 (5 bases). The CDR3 is 13 amino acids. The germline V gene encodes CDR1 SNHLY and CDR2 FYNNEI. Trimming removed 1 base from V and 6 bases from J, with 8 bases in between. The CDR3 nucleotides are TGTGCCAGCAGTGAAGTCCGCGGGGATACGCAGTATTTT. The encoded protein is CASSEVRGDTQYF.

J is TRBJ2-2 and V is TRBV28; 8 bases are a match to TRBD1. This CDR3 has 15 amino acids. V was clipped by 10 bases and J by 7 bases; unmatched bases: 14. Germline CDR1 MDHEN, CDR2 SYDVKM. Here the CDR3 reads CATNRGEVLSGELFF. The DNA of the CDR3 is TGTGCCACCAACAGGGGGGAGGTCTTAAGCGGGGAGCTGTTTTTT. The full variable domain, in which reference TRBV28 and TRBJ2-2 provide the parts outside the CDR3, is DVKVTQSSRYLVKRTGEKVFLECVQDMDHENMFWYRQDPGLGLRLIYFSYDVKMKEKGDIPEGYSVSREKKERFSLILESASTNQTSMYLCATNRGEVLSGELFFGEGSRLTVL.

This chain connects TRBV11-3 to TRBJ2-3; possibly TRBD1 for D (6 bases). Germline CDR1 reads SGHNT; CDR2 reads YENEEA. V dropped 1 base and J dropped 6 bases, with 14 bases sitting between them. The CDR3 consists of 15 residues. The CDR3 coding sequence is TGTGCCAGCAGCTTAGTCAGGGGCGCCGGGGATACGCAGTATTTT. This encodes CASSLVRGAGDTQYF.

This chain uses TRBV7-9 with TRBJ2-3, with D tentatively TRBD2 (5 bases). Trimming pared 1 base from V and 4 bases from J, leaving 12 bases between. CDR1 SEHNR and CDR2 FQNEAQ come from the germline V gene (reference sequence). This CDR3 spans 15 amino acids. The CDR3 reads CASSLGGLRADTQYF. The CDR3 DNA reads as TGTGCCAGCAGCTTAGGAGGACTCCGGGCAGATACGCAGTATTTT.

V and J are TRBV9 and TRBJ2-1; 9 nucleotides line up with TRBD2. V was pared by 1 base and J by 4 bases, with 3 bases of the junction left unmatched. The CDR3 runs to 15 residues. Germline V gives CDR1 SGDLS, CDR2 YYNGEE. CDR3 protein: CASSVSSGGYNEQFF. The CDR3, as DNA: TGTGCCAGCAGCGTATCAAGCGGGGGGTACAATGAGCAGTTCTTC.